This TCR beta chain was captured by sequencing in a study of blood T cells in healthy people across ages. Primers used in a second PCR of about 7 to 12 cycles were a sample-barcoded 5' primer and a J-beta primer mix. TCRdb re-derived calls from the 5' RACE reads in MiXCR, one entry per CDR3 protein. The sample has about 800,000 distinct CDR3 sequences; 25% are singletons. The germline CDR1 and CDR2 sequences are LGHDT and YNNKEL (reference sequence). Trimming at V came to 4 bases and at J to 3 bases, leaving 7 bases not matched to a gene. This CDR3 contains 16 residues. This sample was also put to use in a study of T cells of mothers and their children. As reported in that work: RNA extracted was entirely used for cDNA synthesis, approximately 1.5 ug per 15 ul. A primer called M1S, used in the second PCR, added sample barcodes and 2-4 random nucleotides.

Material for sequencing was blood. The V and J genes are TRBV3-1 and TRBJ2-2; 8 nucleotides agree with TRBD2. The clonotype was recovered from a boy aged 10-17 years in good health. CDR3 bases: TGTGCCAGCAGCCCCCTCGGACTAGCATACACCGGGGAGCTGTTTTTT. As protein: CASSPLGLAYTGELFF.